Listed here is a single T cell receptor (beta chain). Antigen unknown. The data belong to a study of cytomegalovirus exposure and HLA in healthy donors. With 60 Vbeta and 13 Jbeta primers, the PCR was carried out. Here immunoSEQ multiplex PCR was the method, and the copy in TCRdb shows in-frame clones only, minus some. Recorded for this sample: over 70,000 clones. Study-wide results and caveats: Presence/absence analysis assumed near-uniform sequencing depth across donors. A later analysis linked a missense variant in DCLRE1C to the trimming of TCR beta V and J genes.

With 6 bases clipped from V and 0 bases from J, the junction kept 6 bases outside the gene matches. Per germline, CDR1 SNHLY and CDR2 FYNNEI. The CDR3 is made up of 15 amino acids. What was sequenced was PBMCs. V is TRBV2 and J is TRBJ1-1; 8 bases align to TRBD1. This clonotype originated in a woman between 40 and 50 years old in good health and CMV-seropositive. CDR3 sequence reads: CASRGQDSMNTEAFF. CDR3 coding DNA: TGTGCCAGCAGGGGACAGGATTCTATGAACACTGAAGCTTTCTTT.